These 28 T cell receptor beta chains were all obtained from the same sample, sequenced in a study of shared clonotypes between healthy human individuals. Sequenced by immunoSEQ multiplex PCR; TCRdb stores in-frame clones only, minus some. Seen here are roughly 1,800,000 clones, approximately 95% observed once, and the top ten hold 1.2%. Naive CD8 cells, CD45RO-negative and positively selected for CCR7, excluded terminally differentiated effector memory CD45RA+ cells. The sequenced sample consisted of naive CD8+ T cells sorted from blood. The receptors derive from a man between 18 and 35 years old in good health.

V and J are TRBV6-1 and TRBJ2-5; 7 bases map to TRBD2. CDR1 and CDR2 from the germline V gene are MNHNS and SASEGT. The ends lost 1 base at V and 0 bases at J; junction bases unmatched: 14. This CDR3 spans 19 amino acids. The CDR3: CASSEVRDYQWGNQETQYF. CDR3 nucleotides: TGTGCCAGCAGTGAAGTACGGGACTATCAGTGGGGAAACCAAGAGACCCAGTACTTC.

The rearrangement links TRBV25-1 to TRBJ1-1; 7 nucleotides match TRBD1. The V and J ends lost 5 bases and 4 bases, in that order; junction bases with no gene match: 16. The CDR3 covers 17 residues. Germline assignment: CDR1 MGHDK and CDR2 SYGVNS. The CDR3 loop is CASSPGTDIGWSTEAFF. The CDR3, as DNA: TGTGCCAGCAGTCCCGGGACAGATATTGGTTGGAGCACTGAAGCTTTCTTT.

V gene TRBV15 combines with J gene TRBJ1-2; D perhaps matches TRBD1 (5 bases). The germline CDR1 and CDR2 sequences are LNHNV and YYDKDF (reference sequence). V lost 6 bases, J lost 3 bases, and 23 bases lay in between. This CDR3 is 17 amino acids long. CDR3 residues: CATSQIGWGYRDYGYTF. The CDR3 DNA is TGTGCCACCAGTCAAATCGGATGGGGGTATAGGGACTATGGCTACACCTTC. The full variable domain, with the rest looked up from reference TRBV15 and TRBJ1-2, is DAMVIQNPRYQVTQFGKPVTLSCSQTLNHNVMYWYQQKSSQAPKLLFHYYDKDFNNEADTPDNFQSRRPNTSFCFLDIRSPGLGDTAMYLCATSQIGWGYRDYGYTFGSGTRLTVV.

DNA for the CDR3: TGTGCCTGGAGTGTGGCTCAGTCCTACGAGCAGTACTTC. Protein product: CAWSVAQSYEQYF. The chain recombines TRBV30 with TRBJ2-7; D is unresolved. Looked up from germline, CDR1 is GTSNPN and CDR2 is SVGIG (reference sequence). V was cut by 0 bases and J by 1 base, with 7 bases left in between. CDR3 length: 13 residues.

As for this clone: The same CDR3 also results from other DNA sequences found in this sample. J is TRBJ2-2 and V is TRBV6-5; no clear D gene. V was shortened by 0 bases and J by 5 bases, with 4 bases between the two germline ends. Germline V gene lookup returns CDR1 MNHEY and CDR2 SVGAGI. The CDR3 spans 13 residues. The CDR3 DNA is TGTGCCAGCAGTTACTCAGCGACCGGGGAGCTGTTTTTT. Translated: CASSYSATGELFF.

This chain joins TRBV9 and TRBJ2-3; D tentatively reads TRBD1 or TRBD2 (5 bases each). Per the germline V gene, CDR1 is SGDLS and CDR2 is YYNGEE. The V gene lost 3 bases and the J gene lost 8 bases, with 13 bases spanning the gap. This CDR3 is 13 amino acids long. This CDR3 reads CASSEGTAGTQYF. The CDR3 DNA sequence: TGTGCCAGCAGCGAAGGGACCGCGGGTACGCAGTATTTT.

CDR3 nucleotides: TGTGCCAGCAGCGTAGACGACGGACAGGACAATCAGCCCCAGCATTTT. Its protein is CASSVDDGQDNQPQHF. The rearrangement links TRBV9 to TRBJ1-5; 7 bases match TRBD1. The germline CDR1 and CDR2 sequences are SGDLS and YYNGEE. The CDR3 length is 16 residues. J gave up 3 bases and V 0 bases, and 6 bases lay outside the gene matches.

The V gene is TRBV7-6, the J gene TRBJ2-3; maybe TRBD1 (6 bases). The V end lost 0 bases, the J end lost 1 base, and 8 bases lay between the germline ends. The CDR3 is 15 residues long. Germline CDR1 reads SGHVS; CDR2 reads FNYEAQ. The CDR3 DNA is TGTGCCAGCAGCTTAGCCCGGACAGGCACAGATACGCAGTATTTT. It translates to CASSLARTGTDTQYF.

The rearrangement uses TRBV7-9 and TRBJ2-1; D may be TRBD1 or TRBD2 (5 bases each). There are 18 residues in the CDR3. CDR1 and CDR2 (germline): SEHNR, FQNEAQ (reference sequence). Trimming removed 5 bases at V and 0 bases at J, with 20 bases between. Here the CDR3 reads CASSRPGGDPPSYNEQFF. CDR3 nucleotide sequence: TGTGCCAGCAGCCGACCAGGTGGGGACCCGCCCTCCTACAATGAGCAGTTCTTC.

As to this clone: Other DNA variants within this sample encode the same CDR3. V usage is TRBV9 and J usage is TRBJ1-6; a weak D match, TRBD1 (5 bases). V lost 0 bases and J 10 bases, leaving 8 bases between the germline ends. The germline CDR1 and CDR2 sequences are SGDLS and YYNGEE. The CDR3 has 13 residues. In DNA, the CDR3 is TGTGCCAGCAGCGTAGGAGGGGACTCACCCCTCCACTTT. Translating gives CASSVGGDSPLHF.

This chain links TRBV7-9 with TRBJ2-7; 7 nucleotides align to TRBD1. Germline assignment: CDR1 SEHNR and CDR2 FQNEAQ (reference sequence). The CDR3 spans 17 residues. V gave up 5 bases and J gave up 2 bases; unmatched junction bases: 15. The CDR3 spells CASSTIPGQRIAYEQYF. The CDR3, as DNA: TGTGCCAGCAGCACGATCCCGGGACAGAGGATCGCCTACGAGCAGTACTTC.

With regard to this clone: At one end, the junction sequence differs from germline, possibly due to a read error. Different DNA sequences within this sample yield the same CDR3. This chain connects TRBV7-9 to TRBJ2-5, with a tentative D call TRBD2 (6 bases). The germline V gene has CDR1 SEHNR and CDR2 FQNEAQ (reference sequence). This CDR3 comprises 15 residues. The CDR3 loop reads CASSSPLASGETQYF. In DNA, the CDR3 is TGTGCTAGCAGCTCGCCGCTAGCGTCAGGGGAGACCCAGTACTTC.

Worth noting for this clone: Additional DNA sequences in this sample encode the identical CDR3. The chain recombines TRBV9 with TRBJ2-2; D gene unclear. This CDR3 comprises 11 residues. The germline V gene has CDR1 SGDLS and CDR2 YYNGEE. The germline V and J ends were trimmed by 3 bases and 4 bases, with 1 base remaining between them. For the CDR3, the DNA is TGTGCCAGCAGCGGCACCGGGGAGCTGTTTTTT. It encodes CASSGTGELFF.

As concerns this clone: In the same sample, other DNA sequences code for this CDR3. The CDR3 sequence: CASSIDGTGTGELFF. Here the CDR3 DNA reads TGTGCCAGTAGTATAGATGGGACAGGCACCGGGGAGCTGTTTTTT. This sequence joins TRBV19 and TRBJ2-2; the match to TRBD1 covers 8 bases. Looked up from germline, CDR1 is LNHDA and CDR2 is SQIVND (reference sequence). J gave up 4 bases and V 0 bases, and 1 base lay outside the gene matches. The length of the CDR3 is 15 residues.

The rearrangement links TRBV4-1 to TRBJ2-7; D uncertain. Germline V gene data show CDR1 as MGHRA and CDR2 as YSYEKL. Trimming shortened V by 0 bases and J by 3 bases, and 15 bases separated the two germline ends. This CDR3 is built from 16 residues. The CDR3 sequence is CASSQESSGSNYEQYF. CDR3 DNA sequence: TGCGCCAGCAGCCAAGAATCGTCGGGCAGTAACTACGAGCAGTACTTC.

The chain combines TRBV19 with TRBJ2-7; 7 nucleotides match TRBD1. From germline, CDR1 is LNHDA and CDR2 SQIVND (reference sequence). The CDR3 consists of 14 residues. The J segment lost 2 bases and the V segment lost 5 bases, leaving 6 bases of the junction unmatched. CDR3 in amino acids: CASSPRQGAYEQYF. The CDR3 bases are TGTGCCAGTAGTCCCCGACAGGGCGCCTACGAGCAGTACTTC.

This chain connects TRBV6-5 to TRBJ2-7; 13 bases match TRBD2. Germline V lookup: CDR1 MNHEY, CDR2 SVGAGI. The CDR3 is 15 amino acids. Unmatched junction bases numbered 1, after V lost 5 bases and J lost 0 bases. The CDR3 bases are TGTGCCAGCAGTCGGACTAGCGGGGGCTCCTACGAGCAGTACTTC. Translating it yields CASSRTSGGSYEQYF.

The chain joins TRBV5-6 to TRBJ2-7, with 9 bases that match TRBD1. The CDR3 totals 16 residues. The junction had 7 bases not matched to a gene; V was cut back by 0 bases and J by 3 bases. In germline, CDR1 is SGHDT, CDR2 YYEEEE. The CDR3 spells CASSLDRDRVYYEQYF. The CDR3 DNA follows: TGTGCCAGCAGCTTGGACCGGGACAGGGTCTACTACGAGCAGTACTTC.

Here the CDR3 DNA reads TGCGCCAGCAGTGGGGTGGCGAACACTGAAGCTTTCTTT. This sequence encodes CASSGVANTEAFF. The J gene is TRBJ1-1, the V gene TRBV10-2; no clear D. Germline CDR1 WSHSY, CDR2 SAAADI. CDR3 length: 13 residues. V was shortened by 4 bases and J by 1 base, with 7 bases between the two germline ends.

The V and J genes are TRBV4-3 and TRBJ1-1; tentative D call: TRBD1 (6 bases). The ends were cut back, 0 bases at V and 1 base at J, with 12 bases in the middle. CDR3 length: 16 residues. CDR1 and CDR2 (germline): LGHNA, YSLEER. The CDR3 region has the DNA TGCGCCAGCAGCCAAGATTTCCCAGGGGAGAACACTGAAGCTTTCTTT. Translated, it gives CASSQDFPGENTEAFF.

This chain joins TRBV10-3 and TRBJ1-5, with 9 nucleotides matching TRBD1. The germline CDR1 and CDR2 sequences are ENHRY and SYGVKD. There are 15 residues in the CDR3. V gave up 1 base and J gave up 6 bases; unmatched junction bases: 4. The chain's CDR3 is CAISEWDRAGQPQHF. The CDR3 DNA reads TGTGCCATCAGTGAGTGGGACAGGGCGGGTCAGCCCCAGCATTTT.

The CDR3 is CASIDRAGDFYNEQFF. CDR3 in DNA: TGTGCCAGCATCGACCGAGCGGGAGACTTCTACAATGAGCAGTTCTTC. The rearrangement joins TRBV27 to TRBJ2-1, with TRBD2 matching 8 bases. J lost 3 bases, V lost 7 bases, and 11 bases had no gene match. Germline CDR1 and CDR2: MNHEY and SMNVEV (reference sequence). The CDR3 spans 16 residues.

V gene TRBV11-2 combines with J gene TRBJ2-5, with D uncertain. The germline gives CDR1 SGHAT, CDR2 FQNNGV. Trimming removed 5 bases from V and 3 bases from J, with 16 bases in between. This CDR3 has 15 amino acids. CDR3 sequence (DNA): TGTGCCAGCAGCCCCGTCCTGCGAGGAAAAGAGACCCAGTACTTC. Amino acid sequence: CASSPVLRGKETQYF.

The chain uses TRBV9 and TRBJ1-1, with D perhaps matching TRBD1 (6 bases). V gave up 4 bases and J gave up 5 bases, with 9 bases separating them. Germline V gene lookup returns CDR1 SGDLS and CDR2 YYNGEE. There are 12 residues in the CDR3. The CDR3 DNA reads TGTGCCAGCAGCCGGGGGGCAACTGAAGCTTTCTTT. This translates into CASSRGATEAFF. Complete variable domain (other parts from reference TRBV9 and TRBJ1-1): DSGVTQTPKHLITATGQRVTLRCSPRSGDLSVYWYQQSLDQGLQFLIQYYNGEERAKGNILERFSAQQFPDLHSELNLSSLELGDSALYFCASSRGATEAFFGQGTRLTVV.

The CDR3 DNA follows: TGTGCCAGCATACCCGCGACAGCGGGAGTTACAGATACGCAGTATTTT. This translates into CASIPATAGVTDTQYF. V is TRBV2 and J is TRBJ2-3, with 8 bases that match TRBD2. V trimming: 7 bases; J trimming: 3 bases; junction bases outside the gene matches: 12. The CDR3 totals 16 residues. Germline V gives CDR1 SNHLY, CDR2 FYNNEI. The whole variable domain, filled in from reference TRBV2 and TRBJ2-3, reads EPEVTQTPSHQVTQMGQEVILRCVPISNHLYFYWYRQILGQKVEFLVSFYNNEISEKSEIFDDQFSVERPDGSNFTLKIRSTKLEDSAMYFCASIPATAGVTDTQYFGPGTRLTVL.

This clone was counted a single time. The V and J genes are TRBV13 and TRBJ1-2; D remains ambiguous. Germline V CDR1 and CDR2: PRHDT, FYEKMQ (reference sequence). CDR3 size: 11 residues. Trimming shortened V by 10 bases and J by 6 bases, and 12 bases separated the two germline ends. The CDR3 region has the DNA TGTGCCACCCCCGGGTACCATGGCTACACCTTC. Amino acids: CATPGYHGYTF. Full variable domain (remainder filled in from reference TRBV13 and TRBJ1-2): AAGVIQSPRHLIKEKRETATLKCYPIPRHDTVYWYQQGPGQDPQFLISFYEKMQSDKGSIPDRFSAQQFSDYHSELNMSSLELGDSALYFCATPGYHGYTFGSGTRLTVV.

Comments on this clone: Other DNA sequences in this specimen translate into the identical CDR3. V and J are TRBV27 and TRBJ1-5; a possible D gene is TRBD1 (5 bases). The V and J ends lost 4 bases and 0 bases respectively, with 7 bases between them. The CDR3 covers 14 residues. Germline lookup yields CDR1 MNHEY and CDR2 SMNVEV (reference sequence). The CDR3 loop is CASSYTGSNQPQHF. CDR3 in DNA: TGTGCCAGCAGTTACACAGGTAGCAATCAGCCCCAGCATTTT.

This chain links TRBV6-5 with TRBJ2-7, with TRBD1 identical over 7 bases. The germline V gene encodes CDR1 MNHEY and CDR2 SVGAGI. The junction had 5 bases not matched to a gene; V was cut back by 5 bases and J by 1 base. The CDR3 is 14 amino acids. The DNA for the CDR3 is TGTGCCAGCAGTGTGCAACAGGGGTCCTACGAGCAGTACTTC. This gives the protein CASSVQQGSYEQYF.